This T cell receptor (beta chain) is drawn from a study of T cell responses to AZD1222 COVID-19 vaccine. Study results and limitations: Repertoires in all cases were sampled only once the peak T cell response had passed. Nearly half of the spike-specific TCRs reportedly recognize variant regions that carry no mutations.

Assay used: immunoSEQ multiplex PCR; TCRdb lists only in-frame clones, some missing. The sample contains around 140,000 clones, about 93% of which appear only once. With 11 bases removed from V and 7 bases from J, the gap between germline ends came to 8 bases. CDR3 length: 9 residues. CDR1 is MNHEY and CDR2 is SMNVEV in the germline V gene (reference sequence). As to this clone: The antigen is unknown.

This sequence was found in an adult in good health. The chain has TRBV27 and TRBJ1-2; D is uncertain. The input for sequencing was peripheral blood, taken on day 0 of AZD1222 vaccination. The CDR3 loop reads CAAGGGYTF. For the CDR3, the DNA is TGTGCCGCGGGTGGTGGCTACACCTTC.